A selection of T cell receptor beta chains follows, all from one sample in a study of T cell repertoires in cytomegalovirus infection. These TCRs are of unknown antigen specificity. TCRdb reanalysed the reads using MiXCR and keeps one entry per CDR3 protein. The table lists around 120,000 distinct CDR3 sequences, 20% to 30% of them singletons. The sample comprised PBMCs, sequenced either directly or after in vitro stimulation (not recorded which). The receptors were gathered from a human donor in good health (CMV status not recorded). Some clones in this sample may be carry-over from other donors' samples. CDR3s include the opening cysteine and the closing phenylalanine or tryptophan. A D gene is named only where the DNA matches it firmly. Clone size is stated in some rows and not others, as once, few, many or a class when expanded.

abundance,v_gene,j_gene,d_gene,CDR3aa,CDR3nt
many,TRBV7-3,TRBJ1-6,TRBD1,CASSPGTGDSPLHF,TGTGCCAGCAGCCCGGGGACAGGGGATTCACCCCTCCACTTT
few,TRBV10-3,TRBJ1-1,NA,CAISESLGTEAFF,TGTGCCATCAGTGAGTCTTTGGGGACTGAAGCTTTCTTT
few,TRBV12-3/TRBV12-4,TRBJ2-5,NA,CASSGGRGRQETQYF,TGTGCCAGCAGCGGGGGACGCGGGCGGCAAGAGACCCAGTACTTC
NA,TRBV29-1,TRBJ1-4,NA,CSVVLEGFATNEKLFF,TGCAGCGTTGTTCTAGAGGGGTTCGCAACTAATGAAAAACTGTTTTTT
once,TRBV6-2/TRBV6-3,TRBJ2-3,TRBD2,CASSYPKLAGDSSDTQYF,TGTGCCAGCAGTTACCCTAAACTAGCGGGAGATTCTTCAGATACGCAGTATTTT
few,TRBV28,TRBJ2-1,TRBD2,CASSQTSLSSYNEQFF,TGTGCCAGCAGCCAGACTAGCCTCAGCTCCTACAATGAGCAGTTCTTC
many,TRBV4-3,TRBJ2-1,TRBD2,CANSLQIRGGDLSSYNEQFF,TGCGCCAACTCACTCCAGATCCGGGGAGGGGATTTGAGCTCCTACAATGAGCAGTTCTTC
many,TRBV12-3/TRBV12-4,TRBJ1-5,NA,CASSATGNNQPQHF,TGTGCCAGCAGCGCTACAGGGAACAATCAGCCCCAGCATTTT
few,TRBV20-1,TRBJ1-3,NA,CSASTGGAASGNTIYF,TGCAGTGCTAGTACCGGGGGCGCCGCCTCTGGAAACACCATATATTTT
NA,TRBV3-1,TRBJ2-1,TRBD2,CASSQDLAGDSNEQFF,TGTGCCAGCAGCCAAGATCTAGCGGGAGACTCCAATGAGCAGTTCTTC
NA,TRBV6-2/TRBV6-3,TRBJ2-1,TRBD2,CASTAGGRYEQFF,TGTGCCAGCACTGCGGGAGGGCGGTATGAGCAGTTCTTC
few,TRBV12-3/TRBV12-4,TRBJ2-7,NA,CASSFHLSVQYF,TGTGCCAGCAGTTTCCATTTGAGTGTGCAGTACTTC
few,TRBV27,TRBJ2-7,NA,CASSWGRGQPHEQYF,TGTGCCAGCAGTTGGGGCAGGGGACAACCCCACGAGCAGTACTTC
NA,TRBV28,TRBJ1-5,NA,CASSLGSGGDHQPQHF,TGTGCCAGCAGTTTAGGTTCGGGGGGCGACCATCAGCCCCAGCATTTT
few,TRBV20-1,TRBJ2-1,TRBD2,CSAEIAGMAYNEQFF,TGCAGTGCGGAAATAGCGGGAATGGCATACAATGAGCAGTTCTTC
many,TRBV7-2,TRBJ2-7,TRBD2,CASSLKTSGRPRSYEQYF,TGTGCCAGCAGCTTAAAAACTAGCGGGAGGCCACGCTCCTACGAGCAGTACTTC
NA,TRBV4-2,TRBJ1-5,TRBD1,CASSQDGQGSQPQHF,TGTGCCAGCAGCCAAGACGGACAGGGATCTCAGCCCCAGCATTTT
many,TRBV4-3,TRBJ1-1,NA,CASSVELAGDTEAFF,TGCGCCAGCAGCGTCGAATTAGCAGGGGACACTGAAGCTTTCTTT
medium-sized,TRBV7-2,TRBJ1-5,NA,CASSLRGNQPQHF,TGTGCCAGCAGCCTGAGGGGCAATCAGCCCCAGCATTTT
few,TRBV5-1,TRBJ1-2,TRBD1,CASSEGAYGYTF,TGCGCCAGCAGTGAGGGGGCCTATGGCTACACCTTC
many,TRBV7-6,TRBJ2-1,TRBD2,CASSLAAGAAGEQFF,TGTGCCAGCAGCTTAGCGGCGGGAGCCGCAGGTGAGCAGTTCTTC
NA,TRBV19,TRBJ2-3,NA,CASSISGRNLPHTQYF,TGTGCCAGTAGTATATCGGGCAGAAACCTGCCCCATACGCAGTATTTT
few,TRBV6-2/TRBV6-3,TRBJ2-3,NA,CASSHQTTDTQYF,TGTGCCAGCAGTCACCAGACCACAGATACGCAGTATTTT
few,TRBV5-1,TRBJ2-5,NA,CASSLVQGWAETQYF,TGCGCCAGCAGCTTGGTGCAAGGCTGGGCAGAGACCCAGTACTTC
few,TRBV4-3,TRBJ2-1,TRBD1,CASGPGTGGGRSEQFF,TGCGCCAGCGGTCCCGGGACAGGGGGCGGGAGGAGTGAGCAGTTCTTC
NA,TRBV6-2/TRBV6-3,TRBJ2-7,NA,CASSWTRWNEQYF,TGTGCCAGCAGTTGGACTCGGTGGAACGAGCAGTACTTC
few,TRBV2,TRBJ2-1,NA,CASSETPIEQFF,TGTGCCAGCAGTGAAACCCCCATCGAGCAGTTCTTC
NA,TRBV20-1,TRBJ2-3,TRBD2,CSASILAGGPPDTQYF,TGCAGTGCTAGTATTCTAGCGGGAGGGCCCCCAGATACGCAGTATTTT
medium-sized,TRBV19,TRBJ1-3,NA,CASSSGQSSGNTIYF,TGTGCCAGTAGTAGCGGACAGTCCTCTGGAAACACCATATATTTT
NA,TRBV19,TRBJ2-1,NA,CASSIQGSYNEQFF,TGTGCCAGTAGTATCCAGGGTTCCTACAATGAGCAGTTCTTC
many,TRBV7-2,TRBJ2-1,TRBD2,CASSRVAGGYYNEQFF,TGTGCCAGCAGCCGGGTAGCGGGAGGGTACTACAATGAGCAGTTCTTC
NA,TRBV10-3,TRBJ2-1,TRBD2,CATKSLAGLYNEQFF,TGTGCCACCAAGTCACTAGCGGGACTCTACAATGAGCAGTTCTTC
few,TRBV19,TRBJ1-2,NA,CASSPEGRHGYTF,TGTGCCAGTAGCCCGGAGGGGCGCCATGGCTACACCTTC
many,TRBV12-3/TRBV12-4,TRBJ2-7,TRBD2,CASSRTSGAYEQYF,TGTGCCAGCAGTCGGACTAGCGGGGCCTACGAGCAGTACTTC
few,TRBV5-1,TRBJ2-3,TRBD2,CASSLGLGPGGSTDTQYF,TGCGCCAGCAGCTTGGGCCTTGGGCCGGGAGGAAGCACAGATACGCAGTATTTT
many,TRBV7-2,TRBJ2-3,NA,CASSLIRERGTDTQYF,TGTGCCAGCAGCTTAATACGGGAGCGGGGCACAGATACGCAGTATTTT
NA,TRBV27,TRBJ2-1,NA,CASRPKTLGEQFF,TGTGCCAGCCGTCCTAAAACGCTGGGTGAGCAGTTCTTC
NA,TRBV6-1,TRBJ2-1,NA,CASSPRGPDNEQFF,TGTGCCAGCAGTCCACGGGGCCCCGACAATGAGCAGTTCTTC
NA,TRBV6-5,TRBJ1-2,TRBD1,CASSETGANYGYTF,TGTGCCAGCAGTGAGACAGGGGCTAACTATGGCTACACCTTC
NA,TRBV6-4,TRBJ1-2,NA,CASSDGFYGYTF,TGTGCCAGCAGTGACGGATTTTATGGCTACACCTTC
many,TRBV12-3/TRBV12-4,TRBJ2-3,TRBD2,CASSFHLAGLTDTQYF,TGTGCCAGCAGTTTTCACCTAGCGGGGCTCACAGATACGCAGTATTTT
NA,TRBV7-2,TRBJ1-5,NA,CASSQRTEYQPQHF,TGTGCCAGCAGCCAACGGACTGAATATCAGCCCCAGCATTTT
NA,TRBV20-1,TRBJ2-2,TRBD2,CSARDSRLASHTGELFF,TGCAGTGCTAGAGATAGTAGACTAGCTTCTCACACCGGGGAGCTGTTTTTT
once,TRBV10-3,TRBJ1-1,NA,CAISDGMNTEAFF,TGTGCCATCAGTGACGGAATGAACACTGAAGCTTTCTTT
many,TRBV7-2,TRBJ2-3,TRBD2,CASSPTSGRTDTQYF,TGTGCCAGCAGCCCTACTAGCGGGAGGACAGATACGCAGTATTTT